This T cell receptor beta chain was observed in a study of neoadjuvant nivolumab and ipilimumab in lung cancer. Clones were sequenced by immunoSEQ multiplex PCR, and TCRdb holds only the in-frame ones, with some missing. The data hold 10,000 to 15,000 clones, with approximately 96% observed a single time. This receptor was identified in an adult with non-small cell lung cancer. The material was peripheral blood, obtained after neoadjuvant nivolumab, alone or with ipilimumab, at or shortly before surgery.

As DNA, the CDR3 is TGTGCCAGTAGTAAATCTCTAGCGGGAAAATACGAGCAGTACTTC. It translates to CASSKSLAGKYEQYF. The chain employs TRBV19 and TRBJ2-7, with TRBD2 matching 9 bases. Germline lookup yields CDR1 LNHDA and CDR2 SQIVND (reference sequence). This CDR3 comprises 15 residues. Germline trimming cut 4 bases from V and 4 bases from J; bases unmatched to any gene: 8.